This TCR beta chain was recovered during a study of shared clonotypes between healthy human individuals (dated by TCRdb to about 2020). Concerning the study at large: The cohort included a few men and a couple of women between 18 and 49 years of age. For each donor, CD4 naive and CD4 memory were each run on three plates, CD8 naive on two plates, and CD8 memory on one plate. Blood TCR repertoires of several healthy adults were deeply sequenced to estimate repertoire size and the extent of clonotype sharing between individuals. Different laboratories and diverse techniques were used to prepare libraries and sequence TCR repertoires, to increase sequencing depth and limit assay-specific biases. Each donor's leukapheresis produced roughly between roughly 0.85 and 9.5 billion PBMCs.

This clone was seen once. There is no known antigen for this receptor. Qualities for individual bases were not recorded, and no much larger clone is one base off. The donors were healthy, HIV-negative adults with no recently reported acute infections or vaccinations. All donors were Caucasian adults living in Nashville, Tennessee, USA. CD4+ T cells were enriched by magnetic negative selection, after which naive cells were positively selected on CD45RA and the negative fraction was taken as the memory subset. Blood was collected by leukapheresis, and PBMCs were isolated by Ficoll-Histopaque density gradient centrifugation and then cryopreserved in liquid nitrogen vapor phase. Purity and quantity of every magnetically sorted T cell population were checked by analytical flow cytometry. From each sorted fraction, genomic DNA was isolated and quantified by UV absorbance on a Nanodrop 2000c. The germline V gene (reference sequence) gives CDR1 as LNHDA and CDR2 as SQIVND. The CDR3 spans 16 residues, from the cysteine through the phenylalanine. Just CDR3 DNA is preserved here, 48 bases in frame from base 1. At the junction V is shortened by 5 bases and J by 6 bases, with 20 bases in between.

Using the deep immunoSEQ assay, TCR CDR3 regions were amplified from genomic DNA by multiplex PCR. Extracted genomic DNA from each cell subset was distributed evenly across all wells of several immunoSEQ 96-well plates, and each plate was treated as a replicate. For sorted subsets, each replicate PCR was loaded with 200 ng genomic DNA, equivalent to 30,000 or so T cell genomes. The purified libraries were quantified using a Qubit 3.0 fluorometer, sized with a Bioanalyzer 2100, and then quantified again using the KAPA Library Quantification kit. A separate single-read 150-cycle Illumina NextSeq 550 flow cell was used to sequence each immunoSEQ 96-well plate. The original pipeline was this. Because only junctional sequences without quality scores were contained in the immunoSEQ output, filtering matching that applied to full-length reads could not be performed. Sequences were annotated with PyIR, a Python wrapper for IgBLAST v1.9, and V/J genes and CDR3 were assigned using IMGT germline references. Reads with weak V/J assignments (E-value above 1e-6), missing CDR3, stop codons, out-of-frame junctions, or ambiguous translated residues were removed. V3J clonotypes were defined by identical inferred V gene, J gene, and CDR3 amino acid sequence. To compute the percentage overlap between repertoires, the number of shared unique clonotypes was divided by the size of the smaller repertoire. Repertoire richness was assessed with RTK rarefaction, the Chao1 estimator, and Recon v2.1 estimates of unobserved clonotypes. Generation probabilities for all TCRbeta clonotypes obtained by the gDNA method from a handful of donors were computed using OLGA. TCRdb carries this immuneACCESS record with in-frame sequences only. Its versions omit some clonotypes, under half of them owing to an unresolved V gene in the studies checked, with the rest unexplained. From that table come the V and J calls and clone size; the DNA was used to work out D and trimming. Within this sample are under 2.5 million clones, with 85% to 95% of them counted one time only. The ten top clones hold about 0.41% of the sample.

The research as a whole found: Sampling was restricted to blood, and TCR repertoires in tissues likely differ from the TCR repertoires found in blood. Pairwise subsampling indicated that sequencing depth was expected to affect the degree of clonotype sharing among donors. Compared with non-shared clonotypes, clonotypes shared by all four sorted-subset donors had higher generation probabilities. Even with the large sequencing depth, rarefaction of the sorted-subset datasets indicated that sequencing was incomplete. When a handful of donors were compared, the shared fraction of clonotypes was approximately 5% for naive CD4, over 3% for naive CD8, 2% to 2.5% for memory CD4, and roughly 0.4% for memory CD8. Naive subsets generally had larger estimated clonotype richness than memory subsets. The genetic and exposure-history diversity represented was limited by the small number of donors.

The origin of this receptor is a man aged 18 to 29 in good health. Some clones in this sample may be carry-over from other donors' samples. The receptor chain draws on TRBV19 and TRBJ1-5; possibly the D gene is TRBD1, per 5 matching bases. The sample consisted of naive CD4+ T cells from PBMCs. Taken with the paper, the label for cell subset or site translates to: CD45RA+ positively selected. The nucleotide sequence reads TGTGCCAGTAGTCCACGGGACGGAGGAGTGGGTCAGCCCCAGCATTTT. Its product reads: CASSPRDGGVGQPQHF.